This passage covers 18 T cell receptor beta chains from one sample sequenced in a study of breast tumors, draining lymph nodes, adjacent tissues. TCRdb redid the calling of the multiplex PCR reads with MiXCR, one entry per CDR3 protein. This sample has 60,000 to 65,000 distinct CDR3 sequences, with around three fifths found just once. The sequencing sample was made of breast tumor tissue. These receptors all stem from a female donor with breast cancer. Some clones in this sample may be carry-over from other donors' samples.

Concerning this clonotype: One end of the junction varies from germline; a read error may be responsible. V gene TRBV19 combines with J gene TRBJ2-7, with D perhaps TRBD2 (5 bases). Per the germline V gene, CDR1 is LNHDA and CDR2 is SQIVND (reference sequence). CDR3 length equals 13 residues. The CDR3 region has the DNA TGTGCCAGTGGTATCCGGGCCGACTACGAGCAGTACTTT. Translating gives CASGIRADYEQYF.

Note on this clonotype: No conserved phenylalanine or tryptophan is present at the end of the CDR3, so a read error is the likely explanation. The chain links TRBV18 to TRBJ1-6; a possible D gene is TRBD1 (5 bases). V lost 3 bases and J 8 bases, leaving 17 bases between the germline ends. The CDR3 loop spans 16 amino acids. Germline lookup yields CDR1 KGHSH and CDR2 LQKENI. The chain's CDR3 is CASSPGSGSMDSPLHL. In DNA, the CDR3 is TGTGCCAGCTCACCCGGGTCAGGGTCTATGGATTCACCCCTCCACCTT.

On this clonotype itself: At one end the junction does not follow the germline gene, possibly because of a read error. The V gene is TRBV7-9, the J gene TRBJ1-2; tentative D call: TRBD1 (6 bases). Germline-derived CDR1 and CDR2 are SEHNR and FQNEAQ (reference sequence). CDR3 length equals 15 residues. The CDR3 protein is CASSQGGDALGGYSF. CDR3 DNA sequence: TGTGCCAGCAGCCAAGGGGGGGATGCCTTAGGTGGCTACTCCTTC.

This sequence joins TRBV29-1 and TRBJ2-1; 8 nucleotides match TRBD1. CDR3 length: 16 amino acids. CDR1 SQVTM and CDR2 ANQGSEA come from the germline V gene. V dropped 3 bases and J dropped 3; count of bases not matched to a gene: 10. CDR3 in DNA: TGCAGCGTTGAGATATGGGACAGGAGAGGCTACAATGAGCAGTTCTTC. Translated, it gives CSVEIWDRRGYNEQFF.

This clonotype was observed a single time. CDR3 residues: CSVEAGYTDTQYF. For the CDR3, the DNA is TGCAGCGTTGAGGCAGGGTACACAGATACGCAGTATTTT. V usage is TRBV29-1 and J usage is TRBJ2-3; tentative D call: TRBD1 (5 bases). There are 13 residues in the CDR3. Germline V gene sequence: CDR1 SQVTM, CDR2 ANQGSEA. Trimming pared 3 bases from V and 2 bases from J, leaving 9 bases between.

The chain employs TRBV10-1 and TRBJ2-2, with 9 positions matching TRBD1. Germline V gene lookup returns CDR1 WNHNN and CDR2 SYGVQD (reference sequence). The CDR3 is made up of 17 amino acids. The J segment lost 1 base and the V segment lost 7 bases, leaving 10 bases of the junction unmatched. CDR3: CASNVFRDRVNTGELFF. CDR3 DNA: TGCGCCAGCAACGTATTTCGGGACAGGGTGAACACCGGGGAGCTGTTTTTT.

The chain is built from TRBV29-1 and TRBJ1-2; TRBD1 agrees at 9 bases. With V trimmed by 8 bases and J by 8 bases, 9 bases remained unmatched. CDR3 size: 12 residues. Germline values: CDR1 SQVTM, CDR2 ANQGSEA. CDR3 nucleotides: TGCAGCTTAAATACAGGGGGCGGGGGCTACACCTTC. It is translated as CSLNTGGGGYTF.

This rearrangement joins TRBV2 to TRBJ2-5; D is uncertain. Trimming took 11 bases from V and 5 from J, leaving 12 bases between them. The CDR3 spans 11 residues. Germline lookup yields CDR1 SNHLY and CDR2 FYNNEI. The CDR3 here is CAGRVEETQYF. CDR3 coding DNA: TGTGCCGGCCGAGTGGAGGAGACCCAGTACTTC.

The DNA for the CDR3 is TGCAGTGCTGCTAGGTTGGTAGAGGGGCCCTACGAGCAGTACTTC. It translates to CSAARLVEGPYEQYF. J is TRBJ2-7 and V is TRBV20-1; D may be TRBD1 or TRBD2 (5 bases each). Germline V CDR1 and CDR2: DFQATT, SNEGSKA (reference sequence). The ends were cut back, 5 bases at V and 2 bases at J, with 19 bases in the middle. The length of the CDR3 is 15 residues.

Ten or more counts support this clonotype. A read error may explain this, as a much larger clone is one base away. J is TRBJ2-7 and V is TRBV13; 9 nucleotides align to TRBD2. CDR3 length: 15 residues. The ends lost 5 bases at V and 4 bases at J; junction bases unmatched: 9. Germline V gene sequence: CDR1 PRHDT, CDR2 FYEKMQ (reference sequence). CDR3 sequence reads: CASSLPSGNIYEQYF. The CDR3 coding sequence is TGTGCCAGCAGCCTGCCTAGCGGGAATATTTACGAGCAGTACTTC.

In this sample, this clonotype turned up many times. The chain joins TRBV14 to TRBJ2-1, with 8 bases aligning to TRBD1. V lost 4 bases and J lost 12; bases outside the gene matches: 8. This CDR3 is 13 amino acids long. Germline V CDR1 and CDR2: SGHDN, FVKESK. CDR3 loop: CASSLQIGQGQFF. The DNA of the CDR3 is TGTGCCAGCAGCCTCCAGATAGGACAGGGGCAGTTCTTC.

V and J are TRBV20-1 and TRBJ1-2; D unclear. Trimming shortened V by 6 bases and J by 8 bases, and 16 bases separated the two germline ends. This CDR3 spans 12 amino acids. CDR1 DFQATT and CDR2 SNEGSKA come from the germline V gene (reference sequence). The DNA of the CDR3 is TGCAGTGCCCTTACGCCGGGCGAGGGCTACACCTTC. This codes for CSALTPGEGYTF.

This chain uses TRBV19 with TRBJ2-7; 8 nucleotides align to TRBD2. Losses at the gene ends were 1 base for V and 2 bases for J; bases not matched to a gene: 13. This CDR3 is 18 amino acids long. Germline-derived CDR1 and CDR2 are LNHDA and SQIVND (reference sequence). CDR3 loop: CASSIAGGTAINPYEQYF. CDR3 coding DNA: TGTGCCAGTAGTATAGCGGGGGGGACTGCAATCAACCCCTACGAGCAGTACTTC.

Comment on this clonotype: Relative to the germline gene, one junction end is altered; a read error may explain this. This chain links TRBV6-2 or TRBV6-3 with TRBJ1-1, with D maybe TRBD1 (5 bases). Looked up from germline, CDR1 is MNHEY and CDR2 is SVGEGT. The CDR3 has 13 amino acids. For the CDR3, the DNA is TGTGCCGGCAGGGATCCAGGGAACACTGAAGCTTTCTTT. The encoded protein is CAGRDPGNTEAFF.

The chain employs TRBV24-1 and TRBJ2-1; 9 bases line up with TRBD2. CDR1 KGHDR and CDR2 SFDVKD come from the germline V gene. The CDR3 loop spans 14 amino acids. V shed 11 bases and J 9 bases; nucleotides not matched to a gene: 13. CDR3 nucleotides: TGTGCCAGCAATAAGGCGGGAGGGTCGGGTGAGCAGTTCTTC. This codes for CASNKAGGSGEQFF.

Points on this clonotype: At one end the junction does not follow the germline gene, possibly because of a read error. J is TRBJ2-5 and V is TRBV2; D unclear. CDR3 length: 11 amino acids. The V gene's germline CDR1 is SNHLY and CDR2 FYNNEI. The CDR3 DNA is TGTGCCAGCAGTGAACGCGAGACCCGGTACTTC. Translated: CASSERETRYF.

The rearrangement joins TRBV2 to TRBJ2-3; 9 bases match TRBD2. This CDR3 has 14 amino acids. With V trimmed by 4 bases and J by 6 bases, 5 bases remained unmatched. Germline V CDR1 and CDR2: SNHLY, FYNNEI. CDR3 residues: CASSVRGGRDTQYF. The CDR3 nucleotides are TGTGCCAGCAGTGTGCGGGGGGGCCGGGATACGCAGTATTTT.

In the case of this clonotype: One end of the junction varies from germline; a read error may be responsible. The chain couples TRBV19 to TRBJ1-4; 7 bases are shared with TRBD1. This CDR3 has 16 residues. Germline V gene lookup returns CDR1 LNHDA and CDR2 SQIVND (reference sequence). The CDR3 DNA reads TGTGCCAGCAGTAGACAGGGAACCTCAACTGATGAAAAACTGTTTTTT. This translates into CASSRQGTSTDEKLFF. Looking up the rest from reference TRBV19 and TRBJ1-4 gives the full variable domain: DGGITQSPKYLFRKEGQNVTLSCEQNLNHDAMYWYRQDPGQGLRLIYYSQIVNDFQKGDIAEGYSVSREKKESFPLTVTSAQKNPTAFYLCASSRQGTSTDEKLFFGSGTQLSVL.